These 5 T cell receptor beta chains originate from one sample sequenced in a study of human T cells and chemical hapten exposure. One entry per CDR3 protein results from TCRdb running MiXCR on the RACE reads. This table has 210,000 or so distinct CDR3 sequences, approximately 26% appearing once. The time point is: patch test 3, about 24 weeks after DPC sensitization. Indicated treatment: therapeutic diphenylcyclopropenone sensitization with weekly scalp DPC. Sequencing was performed on whole blood, taken in connection with sensitization to the hapten diphenylcyclopropenone (DPC). The receptor set was obtained from a woman between 40 and 55 years old with alopecia areata. Some clones in this sample may be carry-over from other donors' samples.

The CDR3 loop reads CASSLFQGTTEAFF. CDR3 in DNA: TGTGCCAGCAGCTTGTTTCAGGGGACGACTGAAGCTTTCTTT. The chain combines TRBV5-5 with TRBJ1-1, with D possibly being TRBD1 (6 bases). The CDR3 contains 14 residues. Germline-derived CDR1 and CDR2 are SGHKS and YYEKEE (reference sequence). Trimming left V 1 base short and J 5 bases short, with 12 bases between.

At least ten counts were recorded for this clonotype. The chain uses TRBV29-1 and TRBJ2-3; D is ambiguous. The CDR3 totals 11 residues. The germline V gene has CDR1 SQVTM and CDR2 ANQGSEA. V lost 7 bases, J lost 6 bases, and 11 bases lay in between. CDR3 region: CSGRVRDTQYF. For the CDR3, the DNA is TGCAGCGGTCGGGTGCGCGATACGCAGTATTTT.

This chain connects TRBV28 to TRBJ2-1; tentative D call: TRBD2 (5 bases). The CDR3 runs to 15 residues. Looked up from germline, CDR1 is MDHEN and CDR2 is SYDVKM. The V and J ends lost 3 bases and 9 bases respectively, with 18 bases between them. CDR3 DNA sequence: TGTGCCAGCAGTTTTGTATCCTCTCGGGCGGGTGAGCAGTTCTTC. It codes for CASSFVSSRAGEQFF.

The rearrangement joins TRBV4-3 to TRBJ1-2; maybe TRBD1 (5 bases). The V and J ends lost 0 bases and 1 base respectively, with 9 bases between them. The CDR3 length is 15 residues. Per germline, CDR1 LGHNA and CDR2 YSLEER. CDR3: CASSQEAGLNYGYTF. For the CDR3, the DNA is TGCGCCAGCAGCCAAGAGGCGGGGCTTAACTATGGCTACACCTTC.

The rearrangement joins TRBV27 to TRBJ2-7, with a possible D match to TRBD1 (5 bases). V was trimmed by 3 bases and J by 2 bases, leaving 11 bases between them. This CDR3 has 14 amino acids. CDR1 is MNHEY, CDR2 SMNVEV, per germline (reference sequence). The CDR3 DNA sequence: TGTGCCAGCAGTTTTCTCACGGACACCTACGAGCAGTACTTC. Encoded protein: CASSFLTDTYEQYF.